Below, 29 T cell receptor beta chains from the same sample are listed, as sequenced in a study of blood T cell repertoires in COVID-19. Assay: immunoSEQ multiplex PCR; the TCRdb copy retains only in-frame clones and omits some. Among roughly 300,000 clones listed, around 87% were seen once. Sequencing used peripheral blood. The receptors were sampled from a woman aged 50 to 60 who had recovered from COVID-19.

The CDR3 nucleotides are TGTGCCAGCAGCCCCTCGGGGACTGTCTCTGGGGCCAACGTCCTGACTTTC. Amino acid sequence: CASSPSGTVSGANVLTF. The chain combines TRBV7-3 with TRBJ2-6; a possible D gene is TRBD2 (6 bases). CDR1 is SGHTA, CDR2 FQGTGA, per germline. This CDR3 has 17 residues. V gave up 5 bases and J gave up 0 bases, with 14 bases separating them.

This chain joins TRBV5-1 and TRBJ2-2; the match to TRBD2 covers 9 bases. Trimming took 5 bases from V and 5 from J; bases not matched to a gene: 7. Germline V gene lookup returns CDR1 SGHRS and CDR2 YFSETQ. The CDR3 sequence is 15 residues long. For the CDR3, the DNA is TGCGCCAGCAGAGAGGCAAGCGGGGGGACCGGGGAGCTGTTTTTT. Residues: CASREASGGTGELFF.

The chain has TRBV12-3 or TRBV12-4 and TRBJ1-2; D is ambiguous. Trimming cost V 5 bases and J 8 bases, with 9 bases left between them. The CDR3 is 11 residues long. The CDR3 bases are TGTGCCAGCAGTGTCAGAGGGGGCTACACCTTC. This encodes CASSVRGGYTF.

This clone was seen more than once but under ten times. This chain joins TRBV5-1 and TRBJ1-1; D gene ambiguous. CDR1 and CDR2 (germline): SGHRS, YFSETQ. Trimming removed 1 base from V and 1 base from J, with 11 bases in between. The CDR3 is 15 amino acids. CDR3 coding DNA: TGCGCCAGCAGCTTGTCCCCGGCAGGGAACACTGAAGCTTTCTTT. It is translated as CASSLSPAGNTEAFF.

This chain connects TRBV6-5 to TRBJ2-7; possible D gene TRBD2, 6 bases. Trimming stripped 7 bases from V and 6 bases from J, with 16 bases between. CDR3 length: 13 amino acids. Germline CDR1 and CDR2: MNHEY and SVGAGI. The DNA for the CDR3 is TGTGCCAGCAAAGTGCGGGGCAAAGGCGAGCAGTACTTC. Translation gives CASKVRGKGEQYF.

The chain carries TRBV7-3 and TRBJ2-2; TRBD1 matches at 7 bases. Looked up from germline, CDR1 is SGHTA and CDR2 is FQGTGA. The CDR3 has 15 residues. Trimming cost V 0 bases and J 4 bases; bases outside gene matches: 2. The CDR3 protein is CASSLTDRPTGELFF. The CDR3 region has the DNA TGTGCCAGCAGCTTAACGGACAGGCCCACCGGGGAGCTGTTTTTT.

In its sample, this clone was seen once. The chain recombines TRBV28 with TRBJ2-1; 7 nucleotides agree with TRBD2. The CDR3 contains 15 residues. Unmatched junction bases numbered 9, after V lost 3 bases and J lost 7 bases. Germline assignment: CDR1 MDHEN and CDR2 SYDVKM. CDR3 coding DNA: TGTGCCAGCAGTTTCTCCGGGACTATTAAAAATGAGCAGTTCTTC. Translated: CASSFSGTIKNEQFF.

J is TRBJ2-3 and V is TRBV5-4; D is ambiguous. V lost 5 bases and J lost 4, with 11 bases in between. CDR1 SGHNT and CDR2 YYREEE come from the germline V gene (reference sequence). This CDR3 is built from 13 residues. CDR3 bases: TGTGCCAGCAGTAAATTTGAGTCAGATACGCAGTATTTT. Its protein product is CASSKFESDTQYF.

The rearrangement joins TRBV28 to TRBJ2-7; weak D call: TRBD2 (6 bases). The CDR3 totals 14 residues. Germline V gene data show CDR1 as MDHEN and CDR2 as SYDVKM. V was cut by 7 bases and J by 5 bases, with 18 bases left in between. The CDR3 sequence is CASTLGGIGNEQYF. In nucleotides, the CDR3 is TGTGCCAGCACCCTAGGAGGGATAGGCAACGAGCAGTACTTC.

V usage is TRBV28 and J usage is TRBJ2-3, with D possibly being TRBD2 (6 bases). The CDR3 is 16 amino acids. The V gene lost 6 bases and the J gene lost 1 base, with 17 bases spanning the gap. In germline, CDR1 is MDHEN, CDR2 SYDVKM. The chain's CDR3 is CASSPGVAVGTDTQYF. Here the CDR3 DNA reads TGTGCCAGCAGCCCCGGAGTAGCGGTGGGCACAGATACGCAGTATTTT.

This chain links TRBV5-1 with TRBJ1-2, with D perhaps matching TRBD1 (6 bases). Germline lookup yields CDR1 SGHRS and CDR2 YFSETQ. V was pared by 5 bases and J by 2 bases, with 10 bases between. CDR3 length: 13 residues. CDR3 sequence reads: CASRPGQNYGYTF. The CDR3 region has the DNA TGCGCCAGCAGGCCCGGACAGAACTATGGCTACACCTTC.

The V gene is TRBV29-1, the J gene TRBJ1-1, with TRBD1 identical over 10 bases. Germline CDR1 and CDR2: SQVTM and ANQGSEA. Trimming removed 7 bases from V and 3 bases from J; junction bases left unmatched: 5. This CDR3 contains 13 residues. The CDR3 sequence is CSGQGARDTEAFF. The DNA for the CDR3 is TGCAGCGGACAGGGGGCCAGGGACACTGAAGCTTTCTTT.

A single count supports this clone. This rearrangement joins TRBV7-2 to TRBJ2-2; 7 bases agree with TRBD2. The V and J ends lost 1 base and 3 bases, in that order; junction bases with no gene match: 8. This CDR3 region has 17 residues. Germline assignment: CDR1 SGHTA and CDR2 FQGNSA. The chain's CDR3 is CASSLGSGGSHTGELFF. The CDR3 coding sequence is TGTGCCAGCAGCTTAGGAAGTGGCGGGAGCCACACCGGGGAGCTGTTTTTT. Complete variable domain (other parts from reference TRBV7-2 and TRBJ2-2): GAGVSQSPSNKVTEKGKDVELRCDPISGHTALYWYRQSLGQGLEFLIYFQGNSAPDKSGLPSDRFSAERTGGSVSTLTIQRTQQEDSAVYLCASSLGSGGSHTGELFFGEGSRLTVL.

V usage is TRBV13 and J usage is TRBJ1-3; no firm D call. V was trimmed by 4 bases and J by 0 bases, leaving 19 bases between them. The CDR3 has 18 residues. CDR1 is PRHDT and CDR2 is FYEKMQ in the germline V gene (reference sequence). The CDR3 spells CASSSAEGGRPSGNTIYF. The DNA for the CDR3 is TGTGCCAGCAGCTCCGCCGAAGGAGGGCGACCCTCTGGAAACACCATATATTTT.

The CDR3 region has the DNA TGCGCCAGCAGCCAAGTGGGGGGTGCCTACGAGCAGTACTTC. The encoded protein is CASSQVGGAYEQYF. The chain couples TRBV4-3 to TRBJ2-7; D perhaps matches TRBD2 (6 bases). The CDR3 totals 14 residues. The V gene lost 1 base and the J gene lost 2 bases, with 9 bases spanning the gap. Germline V lookup: CDR1 LGHNA, CDR2 YSLEER.

The gene calls are TRBV6-5 and TRBJ1-2; 7 positions match TRBD1. Trimming at V came to 0 bases and at J to 5 bases, leaving 6 bases not matched to a gene. The CDR3 loop spans 15 amino acids. The V gene's germline CDR1 is MNHEY and CDR2 SVGAGI. CDR3 loop: CASSYSQGRLYGYTF. CDR3 bases: TGTGCCAGCAGTTACTCACAGGGGAGATTGTATGGCTACACCTTC.

The rearrangement uses TRBV6-2 or TRBV6-3 and TRBJ2-2; 10 bases are a match to TRBD1. Germline V gene sequence: CDR1 MNHEY, CDR2 SVGEGT. The CDR3 totals 19 residues. V dropped 5 bases and J dropped 1; count of bases not matched to a gene: 13. The CDR3 loop reads CASSPGTGVFRLNTGELFF. CDR3 sequence (DNA): TGTGCCAGCAGTCCCGGGACAGGGGTGTTTAGGCTGAACACCGGGGAGCTGTTTTTT.

The chain joins TRBV19 to TRBJ2-6, with 11 bases matching TRBD1. This CDR3 spans 17 amino acids. The J segment lost 0 bases and the V segment lost 7 bases, leaving 5 bases of the junction unmatched. CDR1 LNHDA and CDR2 SQIVND come from the germline V gene (reference sequence). The CDR3 coding sequence is TGTGCCAGTACCCGGACAGGGGGCCCCTCTGGGGCCAACGTCCTGACTTTC. Protein product: CASTRTGGPSGANVLTF.

The J gene is TRBJ2-1, the V gene TRBV10-1; 11 bases agree with TRBD2. Germline V gives CDR1 WNHNN, CDR2 SYGVQD (reference sequence). J lost 7 bases, V lost 4 bases, and 15 bases had no gene match. This CDR3 comprises 18 residues. CDR3 nucleotides: TGCGCCAGCAGTGGGATGAGTCGTGTAGCGGGGGGGCTGAATGAGCAGTTCTTC. Translated: CASSGMSRVAGGLNEQFF.

This clone has more than one count but fewer than ten. The V and J genes are TRBV10-3 and TRBJ2-1; maybe TRBD2 (5 bases). Germline V gene data show CDR1 as ENHRY and CDR2 as SYGVKD. V was pared by 4 bases and J by 8 bases, with 15 bases between. This CDR3 is built from 14 residues. The CDR3 bases are TGTGCCATCAGTGTAGGAACTAGTCGCGATGAGCAGTTCTTC. This codes for CAISVGTSRDEQFF.

The chain recombines TRBV21-1 with TRBJ1-1. TRBV21-1 has pseudogene status. The CDR3 is 14 amino acids. CDR3 sequence: CASTPDFEAAEAFF. The CDR3 DNA follows: TGTGCCAGCACCCCTGACTTCGAGGCGGCGGAGGCTTTCTTT.

V usage is TRBV6-5 and J usage is TRBJ1-1; 9 nucleotides match TRBD1. Germline V CDR1 and CDR2: MNHEY, SVGAGI. V dropped 6 bases and J dropped 9; count of bases not matched to a gene: 5. The CDR3 length is 12 residues. Here the CDR3 reads CASSRTGAKAFF. CDR3 DNA: TGTGCCAGCAGCCGGACAGGGGCCAAAGCTTTCTTT.

The chain carries TRBV7-8 and TRBJ2-7, with D possibly being TRBD1 (7 bases). This CDR3 spans 18 amino acids. Trimming took 1 base from V and 2 from J, leaving 21 bases between them. Germline V gene lookup returns CDR1 SGHVS and CDR2 FQNEAQ. The DNA for the CDR3 is TGTGCCAGCAGCTTAGGTCCCCCCGTGCGGAGGGGGCCCTACGAGCAGTACTTC. Protein product: CASSLGPPVRRGPYEQYF. The full variable domain, rest sourced from reference TRBV7-8 and TRBJ2-7, is GAGVSQSPRYKVAKRGQDVALRCDPISGHVSLFWYQQALGQGPEFLTYFQNEAQLDKSGLPSDRFFAERPEGSVSTLKIQRTQQEDSAVYLCASSLGPPVRRGPYEQYFGPGTRLTVT.

The chain carries TRBV30 and TRBJ2-2, with D hard to call. V lost 2 bases, J lost 2 bases, and 12 bases lay in between. This CDR3 has 15 residues. In germline, CDR1 is GTSNPN, CDR2 SVGIG (reference sequence). CDR3 in amino acids: CAWSSSSANTGELFF. The CDR3 coding sequence is TGTGCCTGGAGTTCGTCCAGCGCTAACACCGGGGAGCTGTTTTTT.

This clone was recorded only once. The chain is built from TRBV7-2 and TRBJ1-1, with 9 nucleotides matching TRBD1. V dropped 2 bases and J dropped 6; count of bases not matched to a gene: 4. This CDR3 region has 14 residues. Germline assignment: CDR1 SGHTA and CDR2 FQGNSA. The CDR3 bases are TGTGCCAGCAGCTTAACAGGGGGCTGGGCTGAAGCTTTCTTT. As protein: CASSLTGGWAEAFF. Based on the CDR3 plus reference TRBV7-2 and TRBJ1-1, the full variable domain is GAGVSQSPSNKVTEKGKDVELRCDPISGHTALYWYRQSLGQGLEFLIYFQGNSAPDKSGLPSDRFSAERTGGSVSTLTIQRTQQEDSAVYLCASSLTGGWAEAFFGQGTRLTVV.

The chain couples TRBV28 to TRBJ1-2; no definite D call. Trimming cost V 3 bases and J 0 bases, with 14 bases left between them. CDR1 MDHEN and CDR2 SYDVKM come from the germline V gene. The CDR3 is 16 amino acids. CDR3 residues: CASSLRGMVSNYGYTF. CDR3 coding DNA: TGTGCCAGCAGTTTGCGAGGGATGGTTTCTAACTATGGCTACACCTTC.

The V gene is TRBV28, the J gene TRBJ2-2; D perhaps matches TRBD1 (6 bases). CDR1 is MDHEN, CDR2 SYDVKM, per germline. This CDR3 comprises 16 residues. V was cut by 1 base and J by 4 bases, with 13 bases left in between. The CDR3 spells CASSLSWDTRTGELFF. The CDR3 DNA reads TGTGCCAGCAGTTTATCCTGGGACACCCGCACCGGGGAGCTGTTTTTT.

The chain joins TRBV7-9 to TRBJ1-2; possibly TRBD1 for D (5 bases). Trimming removed 2 bases from V and 2 bases from J, with 15 bases in between. Germline V gene data show CDR1 as SEHNR and CDR2 as FQNEAQ (reference sequence). The CDR3 is 16 residues long. This chain's CDR3 is CASSLRIGQANYGYTF. CDR3 DNA: TGTGCCAGCAGCTTACGAATCGGACAAGCCAACTATGGCTACACCTTC.

The V gene is TRBV9, the J gene TRBJ2-5, with 7 bases matching TRBD1. Germline lookup yields CDR1 SGDLS and CDR2 YYNGEE. The CDR3 covers 16 residues. Trimming removed 4 bases from V and 2 bases from J; junction bases left unmatched: 11. Here the CDR3 reads CASSPGQFRKQETQYF. The CDR3 DNA sequence: TGTGCCAGCAGCCCGGGACAGTTTCGAAAGCAAGAGACCCAGTACTTC.